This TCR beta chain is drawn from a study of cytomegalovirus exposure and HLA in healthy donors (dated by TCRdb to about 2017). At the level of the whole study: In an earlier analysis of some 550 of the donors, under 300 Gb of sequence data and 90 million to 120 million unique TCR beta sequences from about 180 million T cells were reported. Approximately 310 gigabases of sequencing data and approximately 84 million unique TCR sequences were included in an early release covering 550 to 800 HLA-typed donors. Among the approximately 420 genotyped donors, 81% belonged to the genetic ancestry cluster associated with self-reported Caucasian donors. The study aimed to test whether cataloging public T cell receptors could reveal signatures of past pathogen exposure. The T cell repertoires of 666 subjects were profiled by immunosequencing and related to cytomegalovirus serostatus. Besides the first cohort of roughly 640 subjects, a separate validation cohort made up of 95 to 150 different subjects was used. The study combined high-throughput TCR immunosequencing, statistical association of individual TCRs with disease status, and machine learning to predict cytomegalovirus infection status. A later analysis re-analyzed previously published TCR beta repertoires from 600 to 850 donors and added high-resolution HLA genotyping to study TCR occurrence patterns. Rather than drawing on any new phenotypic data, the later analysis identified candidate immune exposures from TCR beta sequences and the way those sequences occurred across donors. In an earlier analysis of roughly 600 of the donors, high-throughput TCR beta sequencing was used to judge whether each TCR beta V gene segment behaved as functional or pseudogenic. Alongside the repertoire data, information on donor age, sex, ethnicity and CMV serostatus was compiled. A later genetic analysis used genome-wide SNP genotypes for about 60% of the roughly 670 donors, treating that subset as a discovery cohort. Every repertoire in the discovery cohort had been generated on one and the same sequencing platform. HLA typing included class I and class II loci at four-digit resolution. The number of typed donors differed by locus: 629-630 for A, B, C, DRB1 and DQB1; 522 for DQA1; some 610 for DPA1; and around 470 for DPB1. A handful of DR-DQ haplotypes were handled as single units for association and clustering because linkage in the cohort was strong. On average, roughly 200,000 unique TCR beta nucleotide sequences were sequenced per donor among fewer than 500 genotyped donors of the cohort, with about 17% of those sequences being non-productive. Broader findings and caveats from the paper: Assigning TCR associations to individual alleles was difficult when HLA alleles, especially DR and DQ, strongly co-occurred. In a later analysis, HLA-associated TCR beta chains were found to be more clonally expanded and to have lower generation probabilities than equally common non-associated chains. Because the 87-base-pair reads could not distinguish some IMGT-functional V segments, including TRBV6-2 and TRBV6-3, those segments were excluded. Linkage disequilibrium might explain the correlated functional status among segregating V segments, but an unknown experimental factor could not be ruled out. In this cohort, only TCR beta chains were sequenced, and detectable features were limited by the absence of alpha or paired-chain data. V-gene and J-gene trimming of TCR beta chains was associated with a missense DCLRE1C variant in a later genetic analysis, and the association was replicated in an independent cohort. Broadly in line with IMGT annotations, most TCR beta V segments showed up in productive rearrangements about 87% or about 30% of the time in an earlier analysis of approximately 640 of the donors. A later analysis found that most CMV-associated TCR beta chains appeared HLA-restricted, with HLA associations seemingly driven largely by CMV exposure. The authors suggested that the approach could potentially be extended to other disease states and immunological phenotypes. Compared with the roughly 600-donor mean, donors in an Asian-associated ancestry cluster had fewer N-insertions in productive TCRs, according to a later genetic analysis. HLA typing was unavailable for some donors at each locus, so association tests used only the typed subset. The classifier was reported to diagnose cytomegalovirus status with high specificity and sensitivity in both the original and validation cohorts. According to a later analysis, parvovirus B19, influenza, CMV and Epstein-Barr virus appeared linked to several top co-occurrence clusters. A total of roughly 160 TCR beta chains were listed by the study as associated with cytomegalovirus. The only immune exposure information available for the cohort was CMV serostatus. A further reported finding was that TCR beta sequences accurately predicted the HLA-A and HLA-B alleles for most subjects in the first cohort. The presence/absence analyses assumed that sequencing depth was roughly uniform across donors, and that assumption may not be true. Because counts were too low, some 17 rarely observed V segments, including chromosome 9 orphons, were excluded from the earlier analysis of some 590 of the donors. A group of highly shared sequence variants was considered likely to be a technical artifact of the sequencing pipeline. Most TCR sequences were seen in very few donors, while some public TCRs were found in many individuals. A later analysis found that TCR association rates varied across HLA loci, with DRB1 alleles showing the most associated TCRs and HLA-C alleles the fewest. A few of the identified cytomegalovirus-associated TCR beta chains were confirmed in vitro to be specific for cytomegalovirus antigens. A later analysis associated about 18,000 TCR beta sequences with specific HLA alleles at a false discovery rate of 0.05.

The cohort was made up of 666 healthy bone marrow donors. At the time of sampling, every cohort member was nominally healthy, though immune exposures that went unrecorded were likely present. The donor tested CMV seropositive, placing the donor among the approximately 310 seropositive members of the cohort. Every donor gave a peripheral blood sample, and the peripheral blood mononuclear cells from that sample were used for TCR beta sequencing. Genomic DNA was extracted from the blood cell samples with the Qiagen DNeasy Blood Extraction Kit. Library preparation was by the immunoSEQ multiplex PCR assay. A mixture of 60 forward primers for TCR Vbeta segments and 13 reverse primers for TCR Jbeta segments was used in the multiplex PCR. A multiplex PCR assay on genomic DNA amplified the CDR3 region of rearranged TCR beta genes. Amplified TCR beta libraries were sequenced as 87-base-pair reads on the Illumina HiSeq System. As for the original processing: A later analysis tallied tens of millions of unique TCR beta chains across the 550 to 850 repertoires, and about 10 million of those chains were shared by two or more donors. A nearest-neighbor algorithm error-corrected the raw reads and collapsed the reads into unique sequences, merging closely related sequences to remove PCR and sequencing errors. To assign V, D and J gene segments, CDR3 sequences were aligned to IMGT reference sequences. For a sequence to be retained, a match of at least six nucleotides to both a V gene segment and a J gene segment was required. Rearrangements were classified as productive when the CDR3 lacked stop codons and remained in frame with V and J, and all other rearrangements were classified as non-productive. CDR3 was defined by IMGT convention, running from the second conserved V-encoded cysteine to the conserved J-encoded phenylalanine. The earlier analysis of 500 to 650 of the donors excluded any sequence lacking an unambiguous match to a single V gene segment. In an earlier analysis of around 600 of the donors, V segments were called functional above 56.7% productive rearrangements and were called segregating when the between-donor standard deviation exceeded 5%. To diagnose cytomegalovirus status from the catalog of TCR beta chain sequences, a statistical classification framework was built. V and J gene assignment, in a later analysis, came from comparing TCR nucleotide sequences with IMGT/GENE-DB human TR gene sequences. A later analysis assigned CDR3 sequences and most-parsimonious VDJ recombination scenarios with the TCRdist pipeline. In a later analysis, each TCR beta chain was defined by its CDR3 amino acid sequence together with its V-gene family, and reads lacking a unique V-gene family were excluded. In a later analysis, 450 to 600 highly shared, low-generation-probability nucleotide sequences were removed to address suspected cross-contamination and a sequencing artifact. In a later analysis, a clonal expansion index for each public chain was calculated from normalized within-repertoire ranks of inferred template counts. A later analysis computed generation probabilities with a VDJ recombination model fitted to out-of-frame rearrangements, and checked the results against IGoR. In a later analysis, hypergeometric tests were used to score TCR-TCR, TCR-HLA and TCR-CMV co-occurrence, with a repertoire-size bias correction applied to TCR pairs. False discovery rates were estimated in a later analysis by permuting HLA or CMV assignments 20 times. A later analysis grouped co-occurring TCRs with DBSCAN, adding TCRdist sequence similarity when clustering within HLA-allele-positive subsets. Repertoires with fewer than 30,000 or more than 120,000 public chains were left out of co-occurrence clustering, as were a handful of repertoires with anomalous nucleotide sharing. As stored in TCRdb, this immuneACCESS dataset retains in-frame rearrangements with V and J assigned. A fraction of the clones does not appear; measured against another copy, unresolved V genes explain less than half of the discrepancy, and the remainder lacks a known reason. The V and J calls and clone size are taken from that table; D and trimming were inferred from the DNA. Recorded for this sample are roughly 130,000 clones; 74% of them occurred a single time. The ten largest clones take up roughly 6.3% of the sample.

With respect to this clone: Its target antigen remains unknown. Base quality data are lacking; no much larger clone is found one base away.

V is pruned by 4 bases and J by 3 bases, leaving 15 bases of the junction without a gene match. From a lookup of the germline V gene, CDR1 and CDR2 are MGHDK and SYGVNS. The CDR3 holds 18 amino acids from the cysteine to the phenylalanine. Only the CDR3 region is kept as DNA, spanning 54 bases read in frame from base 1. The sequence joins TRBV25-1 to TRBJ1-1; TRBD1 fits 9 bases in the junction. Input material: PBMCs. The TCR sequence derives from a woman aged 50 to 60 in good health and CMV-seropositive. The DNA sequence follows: TGTGCCAGCAGTGGGTTGGGACAGGGTCCGTTCTGGGACACTGAAGCTTTCTTT. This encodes CASSGLGQGPFWDTEAFF. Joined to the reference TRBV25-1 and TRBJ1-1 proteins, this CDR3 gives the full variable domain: EADIYQTPRYLVIGTGKKITLECSQTMGHDKMYWYQQDPGMELHLIHYSYGVNSTEKGDLSSESTVSRIRTEHFPLTLESARPSHTSQYLCASSGLGQGPFWDTEAFFGQGTRLTVV.